These 8 T cell receptor beta chains originate from one sample sequenced in a study of T-cell memory formation after mild COVID-19. TCRdb redid the calling of the 5' RACE reads with MiXCR, one entry per CDR3 protein. Here the sample spans roughly 100,000 distinct CDR3 sequences, 9.5% to 15% being singletons. Input material: PBMCs or a T cell subset sorted from them (not recorded which). The receptor set was obtained from an adult woman who had mild COVID-19 (a few samples of this study predate the infection). Cell type and time point are not known.

This clonotype was counted at least ten times. The rearrangement links TRBV12-3 or TRBV12-4 to TRBJ1-5; 8 positions agree with TRBD1. The length of the CDR3 is 14 residues. Germline trimming cut 4 bases from V and 6 bases from J; bases unmatched to any gene: 5. The CDR3 spells CASSSDRAGQPQHF. CDR3 nucleotide sequence: TGTGCCAGCAGTTCGGACAGGGCGGGTCAGCCCCAGCATTTT.

The CDR3 region has the DNA TGTGCCAGCAGCTTATCAAGGGACCCCTCTGGGGCCAACGTCCTGACTTTC. Translating it yields CASSLSRDPSGANVLTF. The genes are TRBV7-6 and TRBJ2-6; D tentatively fits TRBD1 or TRBD2 (5 bases each). Germline V gene sequence: CDR1 SGHVS, CDR2 FNYEAQ. V was cut by 2 bases and J by 0 bases, with 11 bases left in between. This CDR3 spans 17 amino acids.

This clonotype was observed at least ten times. The chain uses TRBV2 and TRBJ2-2; tentatively, D is TRBD1 (5 bases). Germline V gene lookup returns CDR1 SNHLY and CDR2 FYNNEI. The CDR3 loop spans 15 amino acids. Trimming took off 9 bases at V and 6 bases at J, with 20 bases between the two ends. In DNA, the CDR3 is TGTGCCAGTCACTTGGACACGCGACCTTCCGGGGAGCTGTTTTTT. Translating it yields CASHLDTRPSGELFF.

This clonotype was picked up many times. The chain uses TRBV15 and TRBJ2-5, with D possibly matching TRBD1 (6 bases). Looked up from germline, CDR1 is LNHNV and CDR2 is YYDKDF (reference sequence). The CDR3 contains 15 residues. The ends were cut back, 0 bases at V and 5 bases at J, with 13 bases in the middle. The CDR3 sequence: CATSRDRGEEETQYF. CDR3 DNA: TGTGCCACCAGCAGAGACAGGGGAGAAGAGGAGACCCAGTACTTC.

Ten or more counts support this clonotype. This chain links TRBV4-1 with TRBJ2-7; D is possibly TRBD1 (6 bases). The V gene lost 0 bases and the J gene lost 2 bases, with 11 bases spanning the gap. In germline, CDR1 is MGHRA, CDR2 YSYEKL. This CDR3 has 15 residues. The CDR3 nucleotides are TGCGCCAGCAGCCAAGAAGGGGGTTTACCCTACGAGCAGTACTTC. This codes for CASSQEGGLPYEQYF.

The V and J genes are TRBV3-1 and TRBJ2-7; D remains unclear. The CDR3 extends over 13 amino acids. Per the germline V gene, CDR1 is LGHDT and CDR2 is YNNKEL (reference sequence). The V gene lost 4 bases and the J gene lost 5 bases, with 12 bases spanning the gap. The CDR3 bases are TGTGCCAGCAGCCTCTGGCAGTCCCACGAGCAGTACTTC. It yields the protein CASSLWQSHEQYF.

This clonotype was counted only a few times. The rearrangement joins TRBV10-3 to TRBJ2-1, with a possible D match to TRBD2 (6 bases). V was pared by 4 bases and J by 2 bases, with 9 bases between. Per the germline V gene, CDR1 is ENHRY and CDR2 is SYGVKD. This CDR3 is 14 amino acids long. This chain's CDR3 is CAISAGEPYNEQFF. The CDR3 DNA is TGTGCCATCAGTGCGGGGGAACCCTACAATGAGCAGTTCTTC.

This clonotype was picked up many times. The CDR3 protein is CASRSPGLGTGDEETQYF. CDR3 coding DNA: TGTGCCAGCAGGTCCCCGGGGTTGGGGACAGGGGACGAAGAGACCCAGTACTTC. The V and J genes are TRBV21-1 and TRBJ2-5; the table's TRBD1 call for D was not verified on the DNA. TRBV21-1 is termed a pseudogene. The CDR3 length is 18 residues.